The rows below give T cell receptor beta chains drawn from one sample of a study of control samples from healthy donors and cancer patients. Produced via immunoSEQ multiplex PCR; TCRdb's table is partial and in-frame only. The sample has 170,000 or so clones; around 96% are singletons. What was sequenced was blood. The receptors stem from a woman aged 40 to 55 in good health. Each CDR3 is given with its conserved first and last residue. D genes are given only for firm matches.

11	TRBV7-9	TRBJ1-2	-	CASSYAQGYTF	TGTGCCAGCAGCTATGCCCAGGGCTACACCTTC
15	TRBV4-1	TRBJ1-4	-	CASSLVQALNEKLFF	TGCGCCAGCAGCCTGGTACAGGCGCTTAATGAAAAACTGTTTTTT
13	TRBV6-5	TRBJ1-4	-	CASSYDGGKKLFF	TGTGCCAGCAGTTACGACGGCGGGAAAAAACTGTTTTTT
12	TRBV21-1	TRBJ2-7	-	CASSKPSLEQYF	TGTGCCAGCAGCAAGCCCAGCTTGGAGCAGTACTTC
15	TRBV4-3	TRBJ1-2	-	CASSLTDGDYYGYTF	TGCGCCAGCAGCCTCACTGACGGGGACTACTATGGCTACACCTTC
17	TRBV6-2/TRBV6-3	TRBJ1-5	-	CASSLRGPGYSNQPQHF	TGTGCCAGCAGTCTCCGCGGCCCCGGTTATAGCAATCAGCCCCAGCATTTT
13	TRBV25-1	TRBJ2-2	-	CASSFGFAGELFF	TGTGCCAGCAGTTTTGGGTTTGCCGGGGAGCTGTTTTTT
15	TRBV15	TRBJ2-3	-	CATSRVGGSTDTQYF	TGTGCCACCAGCAGAGTTGGCGGGAGCACAGATACGCAGTATTTT
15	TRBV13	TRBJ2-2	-	CASSFDLANTGELFF	TGTGCCAGCAGCTTCGATCTAGCGAACACCGGGGAGCTGTTTTTT
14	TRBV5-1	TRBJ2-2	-	CASSVRDHTGELFF	TGCGCCAGCAGCGTCCGGGATCACACCGGGGAGCTGTTTTTT
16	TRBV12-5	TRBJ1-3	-	CASGSSNYLPGNTIYF	TGTGCTAGTGGTTCGTCTAACTACTTGCCTGGAAACACCATATATTTT
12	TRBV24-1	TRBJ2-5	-	CATSEDGETQYF	TGTGCCACCAGCGAGGACGGAGAGACCCAGTACTTC
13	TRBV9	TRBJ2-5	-	CASSVDEGETQYF	TGTGCCAGCAGCGTAGATGAGGGAGAGACCCAGTACTTC
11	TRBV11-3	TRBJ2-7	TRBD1	CASSPGGEQYF	TGTGCCAGCAGCCCAGGGGGCGAGCAGTACTTC
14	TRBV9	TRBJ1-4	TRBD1	CASSVGTGGEKLFF	TGTGCCAGCAGCGTAGGGACAGGGGGTGAAAAACTGTTTTTT
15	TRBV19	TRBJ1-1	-	CASRPSARMNTEAFF	TGTGCCAGTAGGCCTTCCGCGAGGATGAACACTGAAGCTTTCTTT
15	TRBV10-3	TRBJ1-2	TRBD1	CAISNPGTGDYGYTF	TGTGCCATCAGCAATCCCGGGACAGGGGACTATGGCTACACCTTC
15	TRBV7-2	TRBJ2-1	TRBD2	CASSGAGVAYNEQFF	TGTGCCAGCAGCGGGGCGGGAGTCGCCTACAATGAGCAGTTCTTC
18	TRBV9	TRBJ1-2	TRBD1	CASSGIPGQGGPNYGYTF	TGTGCCAGCAGCGGTATCCCGGGACAGGGGGGGCCTAACTATGGCTACACCTTC
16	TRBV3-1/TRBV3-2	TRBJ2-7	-	CASSQEDARETYEQYF	TGTGCCAGCAGCCAAGAGGATGCAAGGGAAACCTACGAGCAGTACTTC
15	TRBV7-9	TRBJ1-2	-	CASSFDPLVRYGYTF	TGTGCCAGCAGCTTTGACCCCCTCGTCAGATATGGCTACACCTTC
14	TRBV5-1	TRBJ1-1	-	CASSLGGPNTEAFF	TGCGCCAGCAGCTTGGGGGGGCCTAACACTGAAGCTTTCTTT
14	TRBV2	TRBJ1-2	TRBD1	CASSEARGNYGYTF	TGTGCCAGCAGTGAGGCCAGGGGGAACTATGGCTACACCTTC